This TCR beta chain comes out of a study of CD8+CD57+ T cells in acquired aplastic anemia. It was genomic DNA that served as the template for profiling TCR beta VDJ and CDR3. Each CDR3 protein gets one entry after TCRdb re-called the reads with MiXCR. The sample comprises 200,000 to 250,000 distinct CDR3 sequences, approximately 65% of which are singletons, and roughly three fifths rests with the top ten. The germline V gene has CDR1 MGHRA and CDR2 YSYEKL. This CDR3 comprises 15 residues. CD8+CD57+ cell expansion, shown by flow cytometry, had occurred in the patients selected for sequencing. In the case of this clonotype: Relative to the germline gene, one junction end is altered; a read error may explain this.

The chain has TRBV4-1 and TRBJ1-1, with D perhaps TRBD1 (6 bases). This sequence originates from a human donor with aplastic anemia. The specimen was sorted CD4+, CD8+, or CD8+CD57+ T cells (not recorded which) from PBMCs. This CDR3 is CASSQGRGPNTGAFF. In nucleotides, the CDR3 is TGTGCCAGCAGTCAAGGCAGGGGACCTAACACTGGAGCTTTCTTT.